The rows below give T cell receptor beta chains drawn from one sample of a study of PD-1 blockade in classical Hodgkin lymphoma. Libraries were prepared by immunoSEQ multiplex PCR; TCRdb keeps only in-frame clonotypes and omits some of them. The repertoire holds around 46,000 clones, with 80% as singletons. The sample consisted of peripheral blood mononuclear cells (PBMCs), taken before the second cycle of nivolumab. These receptors came from a human donor with classical Hodgkin lymphoma. Each CDR3 is given with its conserved first and last residue.

TRBJ1-6	TRBV30	CAWRELAGTNSPLHF
TRBJ1-1	TRBV29-1	CSAHRGGTEAFF
TRBJ2-7	TRBV9	CASSPLSQGAYEQYF
TRBJ2-5	TRBV9	CASSVSGKETQYF
TRBJ1-6	TRBV9	CASSVDPGQGYNSPLHF
TRBJ2-5	TRBV18	CASSRERETQYF
TRBJ1-4	TRBV7-9	CASSSTGLGEKLFF
TRBJ2-7	TRBV11-3	CASSFDSYEQYF
TRBJ2-3	TRBV27	CASSLVAGGTDTQYF
TRBJ2-2	TRBV19	CASMEPGPVGTGELFF
TRBJ2-1	TRBV6-1	CASTFTSYNEQFF
TRBJ2-7	TRBV5-6	CASSFDRAYEQYF
TRBJ2-7	TRBV7-2	CASSSLAGAYEQYF
TRBJ2-6	TRBV5-4	CASRKESGANVLTF
TRBJ2-7	TRBV18	CASSPTQGSYEQYF
TRBJ1-1	TRBV2	CASSERFGNTEAFF
TRBJ1-1	TRBV5-5	CASSFMDSVNTEAFF
TRBJ2-4	TRBV10-3	CAISWDRGRGNIQYF
TRBJ2-2	TRBV7-2	CASSPHPGDTGELFF
TRBJ2-7	TRBV28	CASSLMTGTTYEQYF
TRBJ2-3	TRBV6-5	CASSGVSSTDTQYF
TRBJ1-2	TRBV28	CASTTTGQGLYGYTF
TRBJ2-7	TRBV5-4	CASSSGKTGGFEQYF
TRBJ1-6	TRBV6-6	CASSSLIPYNSPLHF
TRBJ2-3	TRBV5-1	CASSRGLAVSTDTQYF
TRBJ1-4	TRBV7-3	CASSSRAGEKLFF
TRBJ2-1	TRBV5-6	CASSWAPGQEYNEQFF
TRBJ2-1	TRBV5-4	CASSDTSGRGNEQFF
TRBJ2-7	TRBV5-4	CASSLLVGAGGTYEQYF
TRBJ1-1	TRBV5-5	CASSSRQGGTEAFF
TRBJ2-7	TRBV6-5	CASSYTQGAYEQYF
TRBJ2-2	TRBV27	CASRRGSVANTGELFF
TRBJ1-1	TRBV5-4	CASSLAGSTEAFF
TRBJ2-3	TRBV5-4	CASSGSRENTQYF
TRBJ1-1	TRBV18	CASSPPAQGATEAFF
TRBJ2-7	TRBV11-3	CASSPRGSSYEQYF
TRBJ2-1	TRBV6-5	CASSKGQGILNEQFF
TRBJ1-1	TRBV19	CASWTGKAGEAFF
TRBJ1-2	TRBV27	CASSLYSRTNYGYTF